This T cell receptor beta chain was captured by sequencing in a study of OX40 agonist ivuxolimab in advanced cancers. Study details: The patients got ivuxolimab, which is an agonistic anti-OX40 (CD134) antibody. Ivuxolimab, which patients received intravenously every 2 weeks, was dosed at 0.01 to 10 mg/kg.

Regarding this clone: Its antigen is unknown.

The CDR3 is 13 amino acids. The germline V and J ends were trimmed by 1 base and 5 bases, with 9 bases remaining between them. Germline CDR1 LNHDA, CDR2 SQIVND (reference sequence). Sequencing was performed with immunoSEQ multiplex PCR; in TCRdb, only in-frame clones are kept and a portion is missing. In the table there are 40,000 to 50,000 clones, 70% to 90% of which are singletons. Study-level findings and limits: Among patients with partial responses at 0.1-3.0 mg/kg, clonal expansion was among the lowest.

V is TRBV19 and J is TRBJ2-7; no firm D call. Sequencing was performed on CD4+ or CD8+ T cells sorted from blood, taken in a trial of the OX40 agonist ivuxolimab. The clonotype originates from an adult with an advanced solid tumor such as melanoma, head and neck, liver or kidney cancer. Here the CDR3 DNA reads TGTGCCAGTAGTATAGTTTCCCAGGACGAGCAGTACTTC. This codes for CASSIVSQDEQYF.